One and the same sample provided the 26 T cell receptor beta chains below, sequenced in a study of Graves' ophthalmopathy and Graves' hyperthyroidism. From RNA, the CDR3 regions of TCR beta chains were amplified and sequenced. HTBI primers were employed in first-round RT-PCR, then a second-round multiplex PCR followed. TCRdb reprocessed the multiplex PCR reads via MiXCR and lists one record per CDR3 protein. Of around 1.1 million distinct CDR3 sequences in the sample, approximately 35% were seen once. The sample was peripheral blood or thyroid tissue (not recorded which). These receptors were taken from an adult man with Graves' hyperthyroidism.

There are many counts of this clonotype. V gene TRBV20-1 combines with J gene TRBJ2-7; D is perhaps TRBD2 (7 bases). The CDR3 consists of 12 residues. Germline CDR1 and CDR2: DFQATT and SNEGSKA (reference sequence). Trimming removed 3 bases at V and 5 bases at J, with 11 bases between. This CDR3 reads CSARAGADEQYF. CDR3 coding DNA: TGCAGTGCTAGGGCGGGGGCCGACGAGCAGTACTTC.

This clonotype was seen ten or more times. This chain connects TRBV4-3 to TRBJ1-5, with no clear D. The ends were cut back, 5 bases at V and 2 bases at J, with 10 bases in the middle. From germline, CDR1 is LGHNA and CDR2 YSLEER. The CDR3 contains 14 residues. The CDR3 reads CASSVSGGNQPQHF. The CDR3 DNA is TGCGCCAGCAGCGTTAGTGGGGGCAATCAGCCCCAGCATTTT.

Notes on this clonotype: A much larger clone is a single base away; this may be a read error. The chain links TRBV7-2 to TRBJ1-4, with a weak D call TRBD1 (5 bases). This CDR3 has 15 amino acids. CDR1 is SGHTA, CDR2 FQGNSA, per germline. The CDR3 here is CASSLWPGTNGKLFF. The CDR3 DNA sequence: TGTGCCAGCAGCTTATGGCCGGGGACTAATGGAAAACTGTTTTTT.

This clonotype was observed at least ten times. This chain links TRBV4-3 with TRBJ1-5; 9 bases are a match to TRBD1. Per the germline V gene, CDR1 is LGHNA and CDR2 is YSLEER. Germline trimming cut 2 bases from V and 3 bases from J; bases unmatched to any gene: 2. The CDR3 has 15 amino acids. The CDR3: CASSQTGGNNQPQHF. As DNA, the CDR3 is TGCGCCAGCAGCCAAACAGGGGGCAACAATCAGCCCCAGCATTTT.

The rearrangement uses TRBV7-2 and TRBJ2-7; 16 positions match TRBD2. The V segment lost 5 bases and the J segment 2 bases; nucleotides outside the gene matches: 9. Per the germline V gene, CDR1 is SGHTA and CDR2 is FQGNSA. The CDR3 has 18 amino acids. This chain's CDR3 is CASSPGLAGGRFTYEQYF. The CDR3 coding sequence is TGTGCCAGCAGCCCGGGACTAGCGGGGGGGAGGTTTACCTACGAGCAGTACTTC.

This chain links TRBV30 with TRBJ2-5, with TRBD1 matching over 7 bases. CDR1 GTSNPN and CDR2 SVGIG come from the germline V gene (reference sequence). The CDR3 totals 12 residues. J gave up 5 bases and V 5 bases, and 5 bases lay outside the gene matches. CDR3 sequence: CAWGDRGETQYF. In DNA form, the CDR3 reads TGTGCCTGGGGGGACAGAGGCGAGACCCAGTACTTC.

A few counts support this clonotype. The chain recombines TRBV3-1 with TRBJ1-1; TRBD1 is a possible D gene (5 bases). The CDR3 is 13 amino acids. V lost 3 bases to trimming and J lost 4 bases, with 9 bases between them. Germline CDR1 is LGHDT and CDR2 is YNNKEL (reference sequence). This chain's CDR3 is CASSQGPGTEAFF. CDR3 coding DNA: TGTGCCAGCAGCCAGGGACCAGGCACTGAAGCTTTCTTT.

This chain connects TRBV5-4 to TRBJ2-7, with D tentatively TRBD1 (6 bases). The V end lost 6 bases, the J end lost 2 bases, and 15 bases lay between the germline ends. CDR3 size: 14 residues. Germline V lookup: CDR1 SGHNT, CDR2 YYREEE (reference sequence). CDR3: CASTLGTPAYEQYF. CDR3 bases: TGTGCCAGCACCCTCGGGACACCTGCCTACGAGCAGTACTTC.

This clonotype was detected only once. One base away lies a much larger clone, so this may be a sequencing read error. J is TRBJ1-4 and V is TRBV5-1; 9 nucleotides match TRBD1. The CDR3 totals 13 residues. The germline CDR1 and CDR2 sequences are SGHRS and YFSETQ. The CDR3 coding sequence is TGTGCCAGCAGCCGGGACAGGGTCGAAAAACTGCTTTTT. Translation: CASSRDRVEKLLF.

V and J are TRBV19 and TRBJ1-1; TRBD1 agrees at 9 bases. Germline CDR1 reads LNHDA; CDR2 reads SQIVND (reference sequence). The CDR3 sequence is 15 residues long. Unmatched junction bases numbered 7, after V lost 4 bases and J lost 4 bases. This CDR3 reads CASSRKYRGRTEAFF. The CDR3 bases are TGTGCCAGTAGTAGGAAATACAGGGGGCGCACTGAAGCTTTCTTT.

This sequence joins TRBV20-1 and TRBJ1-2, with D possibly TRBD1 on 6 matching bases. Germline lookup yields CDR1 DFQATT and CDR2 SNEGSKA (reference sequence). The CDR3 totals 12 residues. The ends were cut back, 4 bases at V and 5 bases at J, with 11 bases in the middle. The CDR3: CSAIPRGYGYTF. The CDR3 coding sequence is TGCAGTGCTATACCAAGGGGGTATGGCTACACCTTC.

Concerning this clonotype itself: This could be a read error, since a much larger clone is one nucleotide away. CDR3 sequence (DNA): TGCGCCAGCAGCGAAGGACAGAAGGGGAATTCACCCCCCCACTTT. This translates into CASSEGQKGNSPPHF. The rearrangement joins TRBV4-3 to TRBJ1-6; tentatively, D is TRBD1 (6 bases). The CDR3 sequence is 15 residues long. From germline, CDR1 is LGHNA and CDR2 YSLEER.

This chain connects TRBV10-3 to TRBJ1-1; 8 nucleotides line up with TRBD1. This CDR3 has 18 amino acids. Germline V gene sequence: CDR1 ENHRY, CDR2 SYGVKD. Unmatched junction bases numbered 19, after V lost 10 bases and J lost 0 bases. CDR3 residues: CASRDVRTGNPMNTEAFF. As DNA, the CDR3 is TGTGCCAGCAGAGACGTACGGACAGGGAATCCCATGAACACTGAAGCTTTCTTT.

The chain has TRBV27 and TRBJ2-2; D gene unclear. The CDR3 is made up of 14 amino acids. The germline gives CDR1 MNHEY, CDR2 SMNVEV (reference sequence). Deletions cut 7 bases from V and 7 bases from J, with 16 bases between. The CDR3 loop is CASKLQVYFGELFF. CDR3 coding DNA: TGTGCCAGCAAGTTGCAGGTCTACTTCGGGGAGCTGTTTTTT.

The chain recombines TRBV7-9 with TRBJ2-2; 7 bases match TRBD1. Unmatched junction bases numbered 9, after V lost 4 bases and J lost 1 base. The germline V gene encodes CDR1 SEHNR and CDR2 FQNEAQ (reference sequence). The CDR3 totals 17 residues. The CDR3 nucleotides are TGTGCCAGCAGCTCAAGGTCGACAGGGCGGAACACCGGGGAGCTGTTTTTT. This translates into CASSSRSTGRNTGELFF.

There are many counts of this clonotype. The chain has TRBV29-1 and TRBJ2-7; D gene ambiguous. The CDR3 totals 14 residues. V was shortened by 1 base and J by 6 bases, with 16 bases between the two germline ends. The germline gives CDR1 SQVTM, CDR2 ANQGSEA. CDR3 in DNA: TGCAGCGTTGAAGGGACGGGTGGGTCTGGCGAGCAGTACTTC. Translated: CSVEGTGGSGEQYF.

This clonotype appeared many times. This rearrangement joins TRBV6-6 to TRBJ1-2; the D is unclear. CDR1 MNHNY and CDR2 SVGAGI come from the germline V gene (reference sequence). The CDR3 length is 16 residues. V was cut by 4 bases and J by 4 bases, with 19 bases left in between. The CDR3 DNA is TGTGCCAGCAGTTCGACGACACTCAGCTCAAGCTATGGCTACACCTTC. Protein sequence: CASSSTTLSSSYGYTF.

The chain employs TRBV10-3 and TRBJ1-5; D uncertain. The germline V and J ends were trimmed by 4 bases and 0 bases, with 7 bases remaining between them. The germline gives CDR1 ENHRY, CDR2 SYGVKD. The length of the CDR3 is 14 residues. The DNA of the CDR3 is TGTGCCATCAGTGCGGGCGTTAGCAATCAGCCCCAGCATTTT. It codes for CAISAGVSNQPQHF.

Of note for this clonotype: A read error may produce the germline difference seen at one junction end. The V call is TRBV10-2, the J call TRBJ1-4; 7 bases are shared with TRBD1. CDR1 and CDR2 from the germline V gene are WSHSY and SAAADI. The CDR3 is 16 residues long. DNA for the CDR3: TGTGCCAGCAGTTTGCGGTTTCCAGGGGGTAATGAAAAACTGTTTTTT. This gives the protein CASSLRFPGGNEKLFF.

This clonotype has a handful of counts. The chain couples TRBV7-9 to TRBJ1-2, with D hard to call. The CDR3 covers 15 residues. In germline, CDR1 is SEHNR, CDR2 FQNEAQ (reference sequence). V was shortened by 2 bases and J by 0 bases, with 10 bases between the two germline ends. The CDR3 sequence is CASSLSTAPNYGYTF. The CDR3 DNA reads TGTGCCAGCAGCTTATCCACGGCCCCTAACTATGGCTACACCTTC. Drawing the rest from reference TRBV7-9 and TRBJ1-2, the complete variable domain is DTGVSQNPRHKITKRGQNVTFRCDPISEHNRLYWYRQTLGQGPEFLTYFQNEAQLEKSRLLSDRFSAERPKGSFSTLEIQRTEQGDSAMYLCASSLSTAPNYGYTFGSGTRLTVV.

The CDR3 spells CASSGGGDNEKLFF. The CDR3 DNA sequence: TGTGCCAGCAGTGGTGGAGGGGATAATGAAAAACTGTTTTTT. The genes are TRBV2 and TRBJ1-4, with D perhaps TRBD1 (5 bases). This CDR3 is 14 amino acids long. In germline, CDR1 is SNHLY, CDR2 FYNNEI. Trimming shortened V by 4 bases and J by 4 bases, and 10 bases separated the two germline ends.

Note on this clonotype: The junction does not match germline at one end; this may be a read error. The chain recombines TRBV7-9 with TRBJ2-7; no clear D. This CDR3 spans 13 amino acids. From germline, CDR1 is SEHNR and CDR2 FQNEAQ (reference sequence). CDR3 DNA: TGTGCCAGCAGCTTGTCGGATTCCTTCGAGCAGTACTTC. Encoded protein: CASSLSDSFEQYF. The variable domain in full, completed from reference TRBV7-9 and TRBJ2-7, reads DTGVSQNPRHKITKRGQNVTFRCDPISEHNRLYWYRQTLGQGPEFLTYFQNEAQLEKSRLLSDRFSAERPKGSFSTLEIQRTEQGDSAMYLCASSLSDSFEQYFGPGTRLTVT.

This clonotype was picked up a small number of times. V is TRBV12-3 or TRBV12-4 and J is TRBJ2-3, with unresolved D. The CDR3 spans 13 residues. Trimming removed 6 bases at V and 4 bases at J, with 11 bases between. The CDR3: CASRRREADTQYF. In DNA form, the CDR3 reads TGTGCCAGCAGACGCCGAGAAGCAGATACGCAGTATTTT.

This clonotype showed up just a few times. The CDR3 loop reads CSVQTASRTEAFF. The CDR3 DNA reads TGCAGCGTCCAGACCGCCTCGAGGACTGAAGCTTTCTTT. The chain recombines TRBV29-1 with TRBJ1-1; D call uncertain. Germline lookup yields CDR1 SQVTM and CDR2 ANQGSEA. The CDR3 consists of 13 residues. The V and J ends lost 6 bases and 5 bases respectively, with 16 bases between them.

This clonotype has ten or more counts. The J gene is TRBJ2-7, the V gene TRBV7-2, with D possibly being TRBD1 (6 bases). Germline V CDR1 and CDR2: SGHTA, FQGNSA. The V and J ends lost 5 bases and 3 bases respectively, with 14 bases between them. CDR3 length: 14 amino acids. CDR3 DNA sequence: TGTGCCAGCAGCGTAACCCGGGACAACTACGAGCAGTACTTC. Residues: CASSVTRDNYEQYF.

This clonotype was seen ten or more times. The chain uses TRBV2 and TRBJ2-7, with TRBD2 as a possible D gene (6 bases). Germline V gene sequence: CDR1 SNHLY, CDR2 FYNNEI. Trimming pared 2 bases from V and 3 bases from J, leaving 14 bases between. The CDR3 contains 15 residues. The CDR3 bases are TGTGCCAGCAGTGAAACTCTGGTCGGGGGCTACGAGCAGTACTTC. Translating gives CASSETLVGGYEQYF.